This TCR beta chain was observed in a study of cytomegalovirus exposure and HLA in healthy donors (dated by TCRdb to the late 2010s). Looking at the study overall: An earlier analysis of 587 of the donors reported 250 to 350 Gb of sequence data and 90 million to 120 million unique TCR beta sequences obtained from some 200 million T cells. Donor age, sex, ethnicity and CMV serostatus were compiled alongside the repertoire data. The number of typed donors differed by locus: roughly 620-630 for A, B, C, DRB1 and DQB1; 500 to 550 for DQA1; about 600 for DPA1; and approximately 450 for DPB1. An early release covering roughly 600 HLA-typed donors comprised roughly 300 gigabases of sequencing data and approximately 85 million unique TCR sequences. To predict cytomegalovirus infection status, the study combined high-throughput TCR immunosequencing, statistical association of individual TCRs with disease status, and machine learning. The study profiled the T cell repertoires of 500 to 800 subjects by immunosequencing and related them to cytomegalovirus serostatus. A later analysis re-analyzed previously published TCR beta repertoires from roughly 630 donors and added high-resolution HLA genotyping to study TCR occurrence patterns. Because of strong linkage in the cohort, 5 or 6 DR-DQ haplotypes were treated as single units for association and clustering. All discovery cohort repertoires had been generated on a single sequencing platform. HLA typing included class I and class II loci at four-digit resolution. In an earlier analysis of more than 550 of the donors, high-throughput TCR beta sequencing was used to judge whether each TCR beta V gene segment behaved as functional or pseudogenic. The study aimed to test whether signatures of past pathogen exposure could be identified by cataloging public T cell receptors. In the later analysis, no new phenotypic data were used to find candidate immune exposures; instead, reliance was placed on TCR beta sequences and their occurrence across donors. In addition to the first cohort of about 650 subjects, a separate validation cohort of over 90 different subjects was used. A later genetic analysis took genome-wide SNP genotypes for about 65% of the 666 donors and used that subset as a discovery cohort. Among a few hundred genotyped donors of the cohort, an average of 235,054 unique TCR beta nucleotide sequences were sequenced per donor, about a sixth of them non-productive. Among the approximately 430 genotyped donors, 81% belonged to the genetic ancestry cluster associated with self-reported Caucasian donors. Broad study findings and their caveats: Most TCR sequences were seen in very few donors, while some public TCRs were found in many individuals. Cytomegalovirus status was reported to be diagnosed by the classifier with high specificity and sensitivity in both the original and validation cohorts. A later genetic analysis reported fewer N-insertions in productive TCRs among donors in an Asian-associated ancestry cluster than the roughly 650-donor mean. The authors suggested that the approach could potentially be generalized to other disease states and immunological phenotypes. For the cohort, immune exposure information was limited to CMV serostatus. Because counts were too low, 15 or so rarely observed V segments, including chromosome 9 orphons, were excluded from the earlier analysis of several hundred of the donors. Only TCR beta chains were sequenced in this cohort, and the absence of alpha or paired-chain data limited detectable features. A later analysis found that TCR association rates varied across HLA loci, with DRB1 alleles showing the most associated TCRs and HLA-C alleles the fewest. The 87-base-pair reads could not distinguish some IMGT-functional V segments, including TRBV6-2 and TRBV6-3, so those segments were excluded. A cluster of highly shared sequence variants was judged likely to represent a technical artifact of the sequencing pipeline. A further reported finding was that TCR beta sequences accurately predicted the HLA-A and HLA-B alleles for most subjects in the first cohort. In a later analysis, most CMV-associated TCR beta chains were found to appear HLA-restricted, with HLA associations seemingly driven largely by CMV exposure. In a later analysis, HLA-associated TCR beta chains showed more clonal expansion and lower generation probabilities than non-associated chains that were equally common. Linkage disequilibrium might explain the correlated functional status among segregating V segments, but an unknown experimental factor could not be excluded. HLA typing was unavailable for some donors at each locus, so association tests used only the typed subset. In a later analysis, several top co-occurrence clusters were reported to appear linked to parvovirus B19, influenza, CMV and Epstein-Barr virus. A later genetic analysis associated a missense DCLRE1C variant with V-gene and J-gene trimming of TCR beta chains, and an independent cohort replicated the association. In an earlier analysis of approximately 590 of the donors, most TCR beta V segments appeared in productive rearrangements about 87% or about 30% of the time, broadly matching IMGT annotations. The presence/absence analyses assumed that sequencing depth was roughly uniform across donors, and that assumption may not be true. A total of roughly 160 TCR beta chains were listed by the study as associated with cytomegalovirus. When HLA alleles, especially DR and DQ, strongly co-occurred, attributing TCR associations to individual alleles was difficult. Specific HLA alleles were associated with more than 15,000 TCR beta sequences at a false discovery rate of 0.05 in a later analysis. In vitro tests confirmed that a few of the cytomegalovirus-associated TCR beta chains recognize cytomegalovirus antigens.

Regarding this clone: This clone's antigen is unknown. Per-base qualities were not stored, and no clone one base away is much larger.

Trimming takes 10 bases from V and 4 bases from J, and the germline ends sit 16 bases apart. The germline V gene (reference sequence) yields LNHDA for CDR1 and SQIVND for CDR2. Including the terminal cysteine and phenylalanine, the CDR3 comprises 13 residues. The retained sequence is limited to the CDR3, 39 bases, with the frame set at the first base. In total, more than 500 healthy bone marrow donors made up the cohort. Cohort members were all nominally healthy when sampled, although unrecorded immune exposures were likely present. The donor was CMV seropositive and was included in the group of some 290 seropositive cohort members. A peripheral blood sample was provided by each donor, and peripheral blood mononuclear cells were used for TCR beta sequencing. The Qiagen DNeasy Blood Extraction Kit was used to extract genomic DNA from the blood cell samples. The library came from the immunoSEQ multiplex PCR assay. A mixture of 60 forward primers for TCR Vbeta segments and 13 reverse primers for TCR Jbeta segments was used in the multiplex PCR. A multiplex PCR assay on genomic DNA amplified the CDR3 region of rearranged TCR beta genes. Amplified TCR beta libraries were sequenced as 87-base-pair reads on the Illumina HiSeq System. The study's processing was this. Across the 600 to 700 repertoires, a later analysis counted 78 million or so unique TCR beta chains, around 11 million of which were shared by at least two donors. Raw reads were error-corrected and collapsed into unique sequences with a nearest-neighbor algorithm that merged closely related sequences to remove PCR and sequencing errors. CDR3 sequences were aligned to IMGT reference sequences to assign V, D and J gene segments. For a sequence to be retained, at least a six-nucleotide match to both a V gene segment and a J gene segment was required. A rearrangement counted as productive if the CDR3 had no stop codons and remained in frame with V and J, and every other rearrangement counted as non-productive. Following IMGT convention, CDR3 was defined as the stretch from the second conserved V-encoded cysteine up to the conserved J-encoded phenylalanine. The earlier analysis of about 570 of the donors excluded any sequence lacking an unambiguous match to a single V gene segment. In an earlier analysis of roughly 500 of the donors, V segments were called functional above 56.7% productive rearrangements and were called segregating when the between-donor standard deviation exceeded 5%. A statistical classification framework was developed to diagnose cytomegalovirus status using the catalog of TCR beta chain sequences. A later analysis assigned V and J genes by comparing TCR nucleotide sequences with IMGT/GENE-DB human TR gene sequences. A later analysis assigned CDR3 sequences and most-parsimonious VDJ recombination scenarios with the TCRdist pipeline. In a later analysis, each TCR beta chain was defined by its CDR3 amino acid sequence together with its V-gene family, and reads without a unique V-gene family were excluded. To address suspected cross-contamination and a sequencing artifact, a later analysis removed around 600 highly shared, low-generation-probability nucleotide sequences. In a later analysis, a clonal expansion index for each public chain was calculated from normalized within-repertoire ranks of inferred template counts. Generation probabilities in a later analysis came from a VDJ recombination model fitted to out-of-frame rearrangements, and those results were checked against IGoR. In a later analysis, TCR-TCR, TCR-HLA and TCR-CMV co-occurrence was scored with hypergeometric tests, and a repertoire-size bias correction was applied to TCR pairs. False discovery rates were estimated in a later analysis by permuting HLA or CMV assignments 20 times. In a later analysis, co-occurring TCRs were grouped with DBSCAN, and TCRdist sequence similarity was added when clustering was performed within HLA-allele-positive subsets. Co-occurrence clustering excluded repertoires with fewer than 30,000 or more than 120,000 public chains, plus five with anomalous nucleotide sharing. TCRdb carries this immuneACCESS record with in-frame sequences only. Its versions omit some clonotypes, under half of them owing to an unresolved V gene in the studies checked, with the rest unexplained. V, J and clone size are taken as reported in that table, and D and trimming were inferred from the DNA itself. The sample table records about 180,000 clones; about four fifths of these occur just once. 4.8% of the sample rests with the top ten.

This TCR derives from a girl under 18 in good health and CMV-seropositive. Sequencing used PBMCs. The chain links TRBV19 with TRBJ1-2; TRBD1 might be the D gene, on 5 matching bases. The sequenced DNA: TGTGCCACGCAGAAGGGGTATACCTATGGCTACACCTTC. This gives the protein CATQKGYTYGYTF.